Included here is one T cell receptor beta chain sequence, with context. V dropped 5 bases and J dropped 7; count of bases not matched to a gene: 8. This CDR3 spans 13 amino acids. The germline gives CDR1 WNHNN, CDR2 SYGVQD (reference sequence). The data belong to a study of identical twins. Each CDR3 protein gets one entry after TCRdb re-called the 5' RACE reads with MiXCR. The sample has around 1.7 million distinct CDR3 sequences, around a third seen once. This TCR was sampled from a newborn girl in good health. Sequencing was carried out using cord blood. This rearrangement joins TRBV10-1 to TRBJ2-7, with 7 bases that match TRBD2. The CDR3 loop is CASSHPSGNEQYF. The CDR3 DNA reads TGCGCCAGCAGTCACCCAAGCGGGAATGAGCAGTACTTC.